The present T cell receptor (beta chain) was sequenced within a study of blood T cell repertoires in COVID-19. Across the whole study: Acute-phase and convalescent COVID-19 samples originated in the United States, Italy and Spain.

TCRdb's table, derived via immunoSEQ multiplex PCR, lists solely in-frame clones and lacks some. The sample contains around 320,000 clones, roughly 89% of which appear only once. This TCR was recovered from a woman between 45 and 65 years old who had been exposed to COVID-19. Sequencing input: PBMCs or T cells enriched from blood (not recorded which).

For the CDR3, the DNA is TGTGCCAGTAGCTATCCGGGCAGGGACGAGCAGTACTTC. Translation: CASSYPGRDEQYF. The rearrangement uses TRBV19 and TRBJ2-7, with TRBD1 as a possible D gene (5 bases). Looked up from germline, CDR1 is LNHDA and CDR2 is SQIVND (reference sequence). The CDR3 sequence is 13 residues long. Deletions cut 6 bases from V and 5 bases from J, with 14 bases between.